This T cell receptor beta chain was obtained from a study of T cell responses to AZD1222 COVID-19 vaccine. Broader study findings: When two AZD1222 doses had been given, Spike-specific TCR breadth and depth rose. Of the AZD1222 recipients, only six or seven were seropositive at baseline. CD4 TCRs linked to vaccination spanned spike, dominating at 160-218 and 743-854.

CDR1 and CDR2 from the germline V gene are MGHRA and YSYEKL. With 1 base clipped from V and 0 bases from J, the junction kept 7 bases outside the gene matches. The CDR3 has 17 residues. As for this clone: Its cognate antigen is unknown.

The assay was immunoSEQ multiplex PCR, and TCRdb's table has in-frame clones only and misses some. The data show about 110,000 clones, with roughly nine tenths seen just once and about 3% held by the top ten. This sample comprised peripheral blood, obtained on day 0 of MenACWY control vaccination. This receptor was obtained from an adult in good health. The chain uses TRBV4-1 and TRBJ1-2; 8 bases are a match to TRBD1. As DNA, the CDR3 is TGCGCCAGCAGCCAAGGTAGGACAGGGACCCCTAACTATGGCTACACCTTC. Protein product: CASSQGRTGTPNYGYTF.